The clone carrying this TCR beta chain was recorded only once. This record comes from a study of technical replicates of blood from a few donors. Profiling relied on immunoSEQ multiplex PCR, and the TCRdb table lists in-frame clones only, not all of them. The repertoire holds roughly 65,000 clones, with approximately 83% as singletons. The source of this sequence is a human donor in good health. Some clones in this sample may be carry-over from other donors' samples. What was sequenced was PBMCs.

CDR3 residues: CASSVVGTGTYEQYF. The CDR3 coding sequence is TGTGCCAGCAGCGTAGTAGGGACAGGGACCTACGAGCAGTACTTC. The rearrangement uses TRBV5-4 and TRBJ2-7, with 9 bases aligning to TRBD1. Germline assignment: CDR1 SGHNT and CDR2 YYREEE (reference sequence). CDR3 length equals 15 residues. Germline trimming cut 4 bases from V and 2 bases from J; bases unmatched to any gene: 7.